The text below deals with one TCR beta chain. Its antigen is undetermined. Germline CDR1 and CDR2: SGHRS and YFSETQ. This CDR3 has 14 residues. V shed 4 bases and J shed 6 bases, with 14 bases lying between them. The data belong to a study of T cells after yellow fever vaccination. Study outcomes and limitations: Clonotype sharing between CD4 and CD8 compartments was small.

TCRdb redid the calling of the 5' RACE reads with MiXCR, one entry per CDR3 protein. The repertoire consists of 500,000 to 650,000 distinct CDR3 sequences, with roughly 12% occurring once and the leading ten covering more than 12%. Sequencing was performed on PBMCs, taken on the day of the yellow fever booster vaccination. The chain employs TRBV5-1 and TRBJ2-1, with D unresolved. The receptor's source is a man aged 30-40 years who received the YFV17D yellow fever vaccine. This CDR3 reads CASSLLDVPNEQFF. In DNA form, the CDR3 reads TGCGCCAGCAGCCTCCTGGATGTCCCCAATGAGCAGTTCTTC.